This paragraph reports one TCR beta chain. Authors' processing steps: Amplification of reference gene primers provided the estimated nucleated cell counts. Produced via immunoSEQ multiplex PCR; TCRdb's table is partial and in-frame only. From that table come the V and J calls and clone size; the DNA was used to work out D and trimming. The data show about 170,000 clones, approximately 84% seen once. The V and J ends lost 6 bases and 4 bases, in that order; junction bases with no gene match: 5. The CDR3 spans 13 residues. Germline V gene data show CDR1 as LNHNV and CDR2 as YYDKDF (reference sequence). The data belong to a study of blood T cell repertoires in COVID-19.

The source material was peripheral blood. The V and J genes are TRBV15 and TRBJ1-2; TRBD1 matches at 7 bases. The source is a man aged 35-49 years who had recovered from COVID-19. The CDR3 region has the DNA TGTGCCACCAGTGATGACAGGGCCTATGGCTACACCTTC. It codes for CATSDDRAYGYTF.